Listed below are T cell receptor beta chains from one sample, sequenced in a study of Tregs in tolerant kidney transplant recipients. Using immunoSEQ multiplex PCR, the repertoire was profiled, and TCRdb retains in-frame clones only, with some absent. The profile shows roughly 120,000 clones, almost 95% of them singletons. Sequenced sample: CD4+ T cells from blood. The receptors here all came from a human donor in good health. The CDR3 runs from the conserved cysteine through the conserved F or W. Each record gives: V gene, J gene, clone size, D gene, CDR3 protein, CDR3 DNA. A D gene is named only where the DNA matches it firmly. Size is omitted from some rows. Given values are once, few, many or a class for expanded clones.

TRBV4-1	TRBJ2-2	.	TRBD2	CASRHLGGGAAGELFF	TGCGCCAGCAGGCACTTGGGCGGGGGGGCGGCCGGGGAGCTGTTTTTT
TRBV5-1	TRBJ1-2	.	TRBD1	CASSRNTGVDGYTF	TGCGCCAGCAGCCGCAACACAGGGGTAGATGGCTACACCTTC
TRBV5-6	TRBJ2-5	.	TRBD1	CASSLVGTGGRETQYF	TGTGCCAGCAGCTTGGTTGGGACAGGGGGTCGAGAGACCCAGTACTTC
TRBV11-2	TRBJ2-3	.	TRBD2	CASSLGFSGRGTDTQYF	TGTGCCAGCAGCTTAGGCTTTAGCGGGAGAGGGACAGATACGCAGTATTTT
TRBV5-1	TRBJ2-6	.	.	CASSLTVTGANVLTF	TGCGCCAGCAGCCTTACCGTTACTGGGGCCAACGTCCTGACTTTC
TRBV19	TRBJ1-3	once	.	CASSMGRSSGNTIYF	TGTGCCAGTAGTATGGGGCGGTCCTCTGGAAACACCATATATTTT
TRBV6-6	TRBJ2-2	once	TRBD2	CASLAGVGTGELFF	TGTGCCAGCCTAGCGGGAGTGGGCACCGGGGAGCTGTTTTTT
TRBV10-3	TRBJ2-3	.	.	CAISLLASTDTQYF	TGTGCCATCAGCCTACTAGCTAGCACAGATACGCAGTATTTT
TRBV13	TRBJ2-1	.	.	CASSLKGGAVRSNEQFF	TGTGCCAGCAGCTTAAAGGGCGGGGCAGTGCGGTCTAATGAGCAGTTCTTC
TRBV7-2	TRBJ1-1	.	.	CASSFGTVNTEAFF	TGTGCCAGCAGCTTCGGGACGGTGAACACTGAAGCTTTCTTT
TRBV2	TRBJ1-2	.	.	CASSVNPESNYGYTF	TGTGCCAGCAGTGTCAACCCAGAATCTAACTATGGCTACACCTTC
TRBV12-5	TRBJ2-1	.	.	CASGLGPLGQSRMEQFF	TGTGCTAGTGGTTTGGGACCCCTCGGACAGTCCCGGATGGAGCAGTTCTTC
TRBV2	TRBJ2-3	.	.	CASSDRTDTQYF	TGTGCCAGCAGTGACCGCACAGATACGCAGTATTTT
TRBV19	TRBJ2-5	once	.	CASRKQETSLGTQYF	TGTGCCAGTAGGAAACAGGAGACCAGCCTTGGGACCCAGTACTTC
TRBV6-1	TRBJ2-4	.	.	CASSERGATGQNIQYF	TGTGCCAGCAGTGAAAGGGGGGCGACAGGCCAAAACATTCAGTACTTC
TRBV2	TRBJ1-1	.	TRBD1	CASSGQGAMVTEAFF	TGTGCCAGCAGTGGACAGGGGGCTATGGTTACTGAAGCTTTCTTT
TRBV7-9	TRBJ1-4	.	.	CASSLAGGQSHEKLFF	TGTGCCAGCAGCTTAGCTGGCGGACAGTCCCATGAAAAACTGTTTTTT
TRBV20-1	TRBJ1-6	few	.	CSAQGNSPLHF	TGCAGTGCACAGGGCAATTCACCCCTCCACTTT
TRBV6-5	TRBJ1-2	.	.	CASSSHNYGYTF	TGTGCCAGCAGTTCCCATAACTATGGCTACACCTTC
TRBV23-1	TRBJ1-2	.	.	CASSQSLSLGANYGYTF	TGCGCCAGCAGTCAATCGTTGAGCCTAGGGGCGAACTATGGCTACACCTTC
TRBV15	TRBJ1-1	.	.	CATSRDFVMNTEAFF	TGTGCCACCAGCAGAGATTTTGTAATGAACACTGAAGCTTTCTTT
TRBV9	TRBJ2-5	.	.	CASSVDNGRTQYF	TGTGCCAGCAGCGTAGATAATGGGCGGACCCAGTACTTC